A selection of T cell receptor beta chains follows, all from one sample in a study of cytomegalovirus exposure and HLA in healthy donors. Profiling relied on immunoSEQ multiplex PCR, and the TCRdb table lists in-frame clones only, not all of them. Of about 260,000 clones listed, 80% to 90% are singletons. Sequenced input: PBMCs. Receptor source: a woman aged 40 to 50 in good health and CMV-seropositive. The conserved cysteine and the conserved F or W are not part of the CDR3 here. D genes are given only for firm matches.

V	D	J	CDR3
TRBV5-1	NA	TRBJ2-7	ASSREPGELYEQY
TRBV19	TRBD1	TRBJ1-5	ASSIKTGQSLVGNQPQH
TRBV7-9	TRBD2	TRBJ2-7	ASSTLAGALSYEQY
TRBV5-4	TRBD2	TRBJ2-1	ASSLTSGPDEQF
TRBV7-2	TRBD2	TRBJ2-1	ASSLVYETSGKANEQF
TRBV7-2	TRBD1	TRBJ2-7	ASSLWTGDSYEQY
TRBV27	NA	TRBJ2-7	ASSRSYRDYEQY
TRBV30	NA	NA	AWSVGGRREQY
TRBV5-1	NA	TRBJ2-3	ASSLSGSPLRWDTQY
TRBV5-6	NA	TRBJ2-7	ASSSGTDYYEQY
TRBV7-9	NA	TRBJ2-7	ASSLAGAYEQY
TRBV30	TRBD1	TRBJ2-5	AWRTGGETQY
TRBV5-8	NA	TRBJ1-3	ASSLERPTSGNTIY
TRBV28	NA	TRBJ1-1	ASSLSGERAF
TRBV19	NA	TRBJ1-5	ASQSGGQPQH
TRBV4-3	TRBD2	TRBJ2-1	ASSQDSGRASNEQF